This TCR beta chain was obtained from a study of blood T cell repertoires in COVID-19. Study in general: Both acute and convalescent COVID-19 samples were obtained from the United States, Italy and Spain. The analysed material was cDNA or gDNA that came from T cells, B-cell-depleted T cells, or PBMCs.

The germline gives CDR1 SGHKS, CDR2 YYEKEE (reference sequence). V trimming: 4 bases; J trimming: 5 bases; junction bases outside the gene matches: 11. The CDR3 runs to 15 residues. Under the authors' procedure: Estimation of nucleated cell counts relied on the amplification of reference gene primers. Sequencing used immunoSEQ multiplex PCR; TCRdb keeps in-frame clones, though not all of them. The DNA gave D and trimming, while V, J and clone size come from that table. Of 140,000 or so clones listed, approximately 85% were seen once; the top ten hold 2.5% to 3%. The gene calls are TRBV5-5 and TRBJ2-7; TRBD2 matches 8 bases. The sequence was obtained from a man aged 45-65 years with acute or convalescent COVID-19. The sequencing sample was made of peripheral blood. Here the CDR3 reads CASSATLAGIDEQYF. CDR3 nucleotides: TGTGCCAGCAGCGCCACCCTAGCGGGTATTGACGAGCAGTACTTC.